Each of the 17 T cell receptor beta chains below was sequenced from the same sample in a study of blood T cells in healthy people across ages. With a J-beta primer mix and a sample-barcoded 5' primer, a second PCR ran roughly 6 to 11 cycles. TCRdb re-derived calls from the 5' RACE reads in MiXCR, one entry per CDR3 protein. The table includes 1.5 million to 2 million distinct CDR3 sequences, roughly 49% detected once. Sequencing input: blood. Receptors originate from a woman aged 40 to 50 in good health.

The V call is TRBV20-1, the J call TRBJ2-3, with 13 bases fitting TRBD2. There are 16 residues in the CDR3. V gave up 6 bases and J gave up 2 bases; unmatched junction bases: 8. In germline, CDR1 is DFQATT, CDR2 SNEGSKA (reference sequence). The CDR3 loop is CSAAGGTSGVTDTQYF. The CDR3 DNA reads TGCAGTGCCGCCGGGGGGACTAGCGGGGTCACAGATACGCAGTATTTT.

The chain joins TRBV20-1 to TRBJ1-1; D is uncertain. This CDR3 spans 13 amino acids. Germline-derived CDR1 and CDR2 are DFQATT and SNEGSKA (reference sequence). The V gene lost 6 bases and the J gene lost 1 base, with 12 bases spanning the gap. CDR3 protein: CSAPGVENTEAFF. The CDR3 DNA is TGCAGTGCCCCGGGCGTGGAGAACACTGAAGCTTTCTTT.

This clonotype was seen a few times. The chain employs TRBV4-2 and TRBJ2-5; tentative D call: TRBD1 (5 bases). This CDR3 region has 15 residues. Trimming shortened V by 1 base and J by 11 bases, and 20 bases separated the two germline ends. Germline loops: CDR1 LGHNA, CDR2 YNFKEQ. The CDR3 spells CASSQVSLGADEQYF. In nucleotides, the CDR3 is TGTGCCAGCAGCCAAGTGAGCCTAGGGGCGGATGAGCAGTACTTC.

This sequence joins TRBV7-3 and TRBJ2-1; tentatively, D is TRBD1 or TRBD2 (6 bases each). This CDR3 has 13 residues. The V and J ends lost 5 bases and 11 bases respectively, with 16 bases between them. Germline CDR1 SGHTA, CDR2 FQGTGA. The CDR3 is CASSPALGGKQFF. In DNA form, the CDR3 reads TGTGCCAGCAGCCCTGCCTTGGGGGGCAAGCAGTTCTTC. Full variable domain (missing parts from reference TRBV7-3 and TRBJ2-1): GAGVSQTPSNKVTEKGKYVELRCDPISGHTALYWYRQSLGQGPEFLIYFQGTGAADDSGLPNDRFFAVRPEGSVSTLKIQRTERGDSAVYLCASSPALGGKQFFGPGTRLTVL.

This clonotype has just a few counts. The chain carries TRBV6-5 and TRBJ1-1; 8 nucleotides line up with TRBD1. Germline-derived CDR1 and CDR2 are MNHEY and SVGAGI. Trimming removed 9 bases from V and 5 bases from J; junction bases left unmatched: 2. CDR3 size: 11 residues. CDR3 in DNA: TGTGCCAGTAGACAGGGGACTGAAGCTTTCTTT. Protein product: CASRQGTEAFF.

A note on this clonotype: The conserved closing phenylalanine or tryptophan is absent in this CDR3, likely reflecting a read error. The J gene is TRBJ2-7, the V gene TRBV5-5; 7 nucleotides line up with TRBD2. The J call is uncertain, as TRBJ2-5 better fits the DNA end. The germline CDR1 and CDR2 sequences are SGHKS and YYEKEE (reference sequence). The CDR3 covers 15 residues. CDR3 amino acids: CASSLAPSGQETQYL. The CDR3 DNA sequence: TGTGCCAGCAGCTTGGCTCCTAGCGGACAAGAGACCCAGTACCTC.

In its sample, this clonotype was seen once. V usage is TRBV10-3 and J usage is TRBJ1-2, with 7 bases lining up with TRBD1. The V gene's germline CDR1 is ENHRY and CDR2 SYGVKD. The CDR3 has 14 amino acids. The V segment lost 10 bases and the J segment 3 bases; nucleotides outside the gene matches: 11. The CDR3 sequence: CATSRGISYYGYTF. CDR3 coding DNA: TGTGCCACCAGCAGGGGGATATCTTACTATGGCTACACCTTC.

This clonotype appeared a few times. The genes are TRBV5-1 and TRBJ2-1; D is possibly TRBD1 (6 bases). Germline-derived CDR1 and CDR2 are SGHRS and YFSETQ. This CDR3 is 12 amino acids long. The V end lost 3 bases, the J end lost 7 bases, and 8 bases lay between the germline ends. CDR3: CASSYRVNEQFF. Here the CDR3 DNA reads TGCGCCAGCAGCTACAGGGTTAATGAGCAGTTCTTC.

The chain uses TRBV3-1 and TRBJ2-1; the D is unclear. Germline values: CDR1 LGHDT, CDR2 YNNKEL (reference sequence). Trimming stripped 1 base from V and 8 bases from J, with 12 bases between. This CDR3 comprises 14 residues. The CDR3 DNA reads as TGTGCCAGCAGCCAAGTAGGCCTCGGCTATGAGCAGTTCTTC. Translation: CASSQVGLGYEQFF.

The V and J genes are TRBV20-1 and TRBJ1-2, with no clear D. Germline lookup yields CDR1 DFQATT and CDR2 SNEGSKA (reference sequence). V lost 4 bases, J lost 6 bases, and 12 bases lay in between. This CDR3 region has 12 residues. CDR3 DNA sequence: TGCAGTGCTAACGGAGGGTTCGATGGCTACACCTTC. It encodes CSANGGFDGYTF.

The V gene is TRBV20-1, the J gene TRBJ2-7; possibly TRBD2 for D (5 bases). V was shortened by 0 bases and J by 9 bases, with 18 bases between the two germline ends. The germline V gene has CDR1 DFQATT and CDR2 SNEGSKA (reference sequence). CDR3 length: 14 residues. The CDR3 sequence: CSARDHGEKGGQYF. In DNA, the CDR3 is TGCAGTGCTAGAGATCACGGGGAAAAGGGCGGGCAGTACTTC.

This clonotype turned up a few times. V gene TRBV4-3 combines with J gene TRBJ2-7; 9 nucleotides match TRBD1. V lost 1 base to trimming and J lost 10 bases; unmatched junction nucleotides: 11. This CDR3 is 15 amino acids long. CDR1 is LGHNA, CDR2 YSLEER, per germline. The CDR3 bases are TGCGCCAGCAGCCAAGGAGGGACAGGGCTAGGGGCCCAGTACTTC. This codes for CASSQGGTGLGAQYF.

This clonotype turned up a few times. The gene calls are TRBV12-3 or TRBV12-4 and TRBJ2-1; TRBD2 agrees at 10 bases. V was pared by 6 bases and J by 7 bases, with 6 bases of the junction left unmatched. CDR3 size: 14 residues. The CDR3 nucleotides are TGTGCCAGCAGCTTGAGGACTAGCGGAAATGAGCAGTTCTTC. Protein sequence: CASSLRTSGNEQFF.

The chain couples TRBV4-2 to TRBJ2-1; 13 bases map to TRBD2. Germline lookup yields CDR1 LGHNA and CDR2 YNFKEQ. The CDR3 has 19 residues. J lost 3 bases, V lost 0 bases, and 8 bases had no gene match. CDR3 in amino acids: CASSQEGTSGVIGYNEQFF. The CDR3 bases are TGTGCCAGCAGCCAAGAAGGGACTAGCGGGGTAATAGGCTACAATGAGCAGTTCTTC.

The CDR3 bases are TGCGCCAGCAGCCTCCCCGGCTATTCTAACTATGGCTACACCTTC. Protein: CASSLPGYSNYGYTF. The chain has TRBV4-3 and TRBJ1-2; no reliable D call. Trimming stripped 4 bases from V and 0 bases from J, with 12 bases between. Germline values: CDR1 LGHNA, CDR2 YSLEER. This CDR3 region has 15 residues.

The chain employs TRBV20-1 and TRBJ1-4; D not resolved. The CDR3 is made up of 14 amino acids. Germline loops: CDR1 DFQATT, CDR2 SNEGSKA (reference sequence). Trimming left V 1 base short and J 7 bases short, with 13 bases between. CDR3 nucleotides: TGCAGTGCTAGAGCGACGGTCTCTGCTGAAAAACTGTTTTTT. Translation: CSARATVSAEKLFF.

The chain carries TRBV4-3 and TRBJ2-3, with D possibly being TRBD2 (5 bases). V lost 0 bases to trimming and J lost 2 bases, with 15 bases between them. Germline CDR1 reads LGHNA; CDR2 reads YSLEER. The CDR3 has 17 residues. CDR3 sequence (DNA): TGCGCCAGCAGCCAAGAAGCTATGGGAGTCTCCACAGATACGCAGTATTTT. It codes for CASSQEAMGVSTDTQYF.